Listed here is a single T cell receptor beta chain. No cognate antigen has been identified for it. It has no much larger one-base neighbor in the sample; base qualities were not kept. Sorted unstimulated T cells and proliferating T cells recovered from mixed lymphocyte reactions underwent TCRbeta CDR3 sequencing. Fresh whole blood from fewer than twelve HLA-typed healthy donors was used to isolate PBMCs. To map where alloreactive clones came from, CD4+ regulatory T cells in the unstimulated state were FACS-sorted. The data originate from a study of siplizumab effects on memory and regulatory T cells (dated by TCRdb to about 2019). Study-level background: The study examined how the anti-CD2 antibody siplizumab affects alloreactive T-cell subsets in allogeneic mixed lymphocyte reactions built from human PBMCs. Results the study describes overall, beyond this receptor: Because sequences at frequencies below about 10^-5 were poorly captured, only a minor fraction of alloreactive clones could be mapped back to unstimulated subsets. Roughly 75-95% of proliferating CD4+ or CD8+ clones could not be assigned a naive or memory phenotype. The cumulative frequency of alloreactive sequences that could be traced back to unstimulated CD4+ memory T cells was significantly reduced by siplizumab. Greater diversity appeared to be present in unstimulated naive T cells than in memory T cells, and a substantial contribution to the alloresponse seemed to be made by naive cells. Whether proliferating Tregs from siplizumab cultures actually had suppressive function was not functionally confirmed. Among mappable alloreactive CD4+ clones, the Treg-derived fraction averaged around 63% with siplizumab versus 25% to 30% in control reactions.

Library method: the immunoSEQ multiplex PCR assay. The deep sequencing platform assayed about 90,000 TCR templates per sample. Genomic DNA extracted from sorted T cells was used for TCRbeta CDR3 sequencing. Concerning the study's data processing: Clonal analysis of TCRbeta CDR3 data was done in the R programming language. Alloreactive CD4+ and CD8+ clones were identified by comparing unstimulated samples to CFSE-low samples taken after the reaction. Alloreactive CD4+ clones were assigned to regulatory or non-regulatory origin by matching sequences to sorted unstimulated Treg and non-Treg repertoires. This immuneACCESS table, as held by TCRdb, lists in-frame sequences with V and J called but not all clones. Of the missing ones, under half trace to an unresolved V gene in checked studies; the others have no known cause. V and J calls and clone size are as listed in that table; D and trimming were resolved from the DNA. The sample yields tens of thousands of clones; over 70% were counted once. The ten largest clones add up to about 1.5% of the sample.

The sequencing input was Tregs sorted from blood. The receptor's source is a human donor in good health.

The nucleotide sequence is TGTGCCAGCAGCAAAATCGGACTAGCGGGAGTTCAGGATACGCAGTATTTT. The translation is CASSKIGLAGVQDTQYF. The chain joins TRBV9 to TRBJ2-3, and 13 junction bases match TRBD2. The CDR3 sequence holds 17 residues, the cysteine and phenylalanine included. Only the CDR3 part of the read is kept: 51 bases, read in frame from the first base. Trimming removed 4 bases from V and 6 bases from J; the gene matches leave 11 bases unexplained. The germline V gene gives CDR1 as SGDLS and CDR2 as YYNGEE.